A selection of T cell receptor beta chains follows, all from one sample in a study of OX40 agonist ivuxolimab in advanced cancers. Clones were read by immunoSEQ multiplex PCR, and TCRdb kept only the in-frame ones, dropping some. The sample lists some 60,000 clones, 85% occurring once. Material: CD4+ or CD8+ T cells sorted from blood, obtained in a trial of the OX40 agonist ivuxolimab. The receptors here all came from an adult with an advanced solid tumor such as melanoma, head and neck, liver or kidney cancer. The CDR3 runs from the conserved cysteine through the conserved F or W. A D gene is named only where the DNA matches it firmly. Only part of the rows carry a size: once, few, many, or a class if the clone is expanded.

size,V,D,J,CDR3,DNA
-,TRBV5-5,-,TRBJ2-5,CASSLGQLQETQYF,TGTGCCAGCAGCTTGGGGCAGCTACAAGAGACCCAGTACTTC
-,TRBV5-1,-,TRBJ1-5,CASSLGDGSNQPQHF,TGCGCCAGCAGCTTGGGGGACGGTAGCAATCAGCCCCAGCATTTT
few,TRBV7-3,TRBD2,TRBJ2-3,CASSPGLVGTDTQYF,TGTGCCAGCAGCCCGGGACTAGTTGGGACAGATACGCAGTATTTT
-,TRBV6-1,TRBD2,TRBJ2-1,CASSERSSGGYNEQFF,TGTGCCAGCAGTGAACGCTCGAGCGGGGGTTACAATGAGCAGTTCTTC
-,TRBV7-2,TRBD1,TRBJ1-4,CASSPSTGLLFF,TGTGCCAGCAGCCCGTCGACAGGGTTACTGTTTTTT
-,TRBV6-5,TRBD1,TRBJ1-5,CASSPQGQGDQPQHF,TGTGCCAGCAGTCCACAGGGGCAGGGCGATCAGCCCCAGCATTTT
-,TRBV29-1,-,TRBJ2-3,CSAFGTFTDTQYF,TGCAGCGCCTTCGGGACTTTCACAGATACGCAGTATTTT
-,TRBV7-2,-,TRBJ1-3,CASSFYARGGNTIYF,TGTGCCAGCAGCTTTTATGCCAGGGGTGGAAACACCATATATTTT
-,TRBV29-1,-,TRBJ2-7,CSVLGGSGTYEQYF,TGCAGCGTTCTCGGGGGTAGCGGAACCTACGAGCAGTACTTC
-,TRBV6-6,TRBD2,TRBJ2-5,CASSYSGGGRETQYF,TGTGCCAGCAGTTACTCTGGGGGAGGGCGGGAGACCCAGTACTTC
-,TRBV2,TRBD2,TRBJ2-6,CASLGGAWPAGGISGANVLTF,TGTGCCAGCCTTGGGGGAGCTTGGCCAGCGGGAGGCATCTCTGGGGCCAACGTCCTGACTTTC
-,TRBV5-1,TRBD2,TRBJ2-1,CASSGRDEQFF,TGCGCCAGCAGCGGGAGGGATGAGCAGTTCTTC
-,TRBV7-8,-,TRBJ2-5,CASSLRVAVETQYF,TGTGCCAGCAGCTTACGGGTAGCGGTCGAGACCCAGTACTTC